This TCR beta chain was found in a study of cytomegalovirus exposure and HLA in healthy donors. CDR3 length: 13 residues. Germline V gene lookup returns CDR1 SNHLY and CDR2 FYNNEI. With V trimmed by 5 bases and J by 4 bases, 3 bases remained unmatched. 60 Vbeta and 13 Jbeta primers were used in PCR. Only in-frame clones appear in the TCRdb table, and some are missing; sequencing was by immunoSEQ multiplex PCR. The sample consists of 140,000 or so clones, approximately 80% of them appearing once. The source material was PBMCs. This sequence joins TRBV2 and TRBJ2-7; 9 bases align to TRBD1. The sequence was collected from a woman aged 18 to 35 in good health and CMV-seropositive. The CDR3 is CASSLGQGYEQYF. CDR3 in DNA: TGTGCCAGCAGTCTCGGACAGGGGTACGAGCAGTACTTC.